This T cell receptor (beta chain) is drawn from a study of T-cell reconstitution after alpha-beta-depleted transplantation in children. Using unique molecular identifiers, the investigators prepared the TCRbeta library. Using its own MiXCR run on the PCR reads, TCRdb lists one record per CDR3 protein. The sample consists of some 220,000 distinct CDR3 sequences, 11% of them appearing once. General study points: Reportedly, roughly two months post-transplant, alpha-beta T cells arose from several hundred expanded graft clones.

This clonotype was counted at least ten times. Its specificity is not known. Sample: PBMCs, taken before TCRalphabeta/CD19-depleted stem cell transplant. The clonotype originates from a child under three years old with acute myeloid leukemia, due to receive a stem cell transplant.

This CDR3 is CAISEREDEQYF. For the CDR3, the DNA is TGTGCCATCAGTGAGAGGGAGGACGAGCAGTACTTC. The V call is TRBV10-3, the J call TRBJ2-7; weak D call: TRBD2 (6 bases). This CDR3 contains 12 residues. V was pared by 2 bases and J by 5 bases, with 7 bases between. Looked up from germline, CDR1 is ENHRY and CDR2 is SYGVKD.